The rows below give T cell receptor beta chains drawn from one sample of a study of blood T cells in healthy people across ages. Via MiXCR, TCRdb re-called the 5' RACE reads, giving one row per CDR3 protein. The profile covers about 580,000 distinct CDR3 sequences, with around 48% appearing a single time and about 26% taken by the ten largest. Material for sequencing was blood. The receptor source for this set is a man at least 80 years old in good health. Each CDR3 is given with its conserved first and last residue. Each record gives: D gene, clone size, V gene, J gene, CDR3 DNA, CDR3 protein. The D gene is left open where the match is weak. Only some rows state a clone size, as once, few, many or a class for expanded clones.

>.|.|TRBV7-2|TRBJ1-3
TGTGCCAGCAGCTCGCAAGCAGGGTCTGGAAACACCATATATTTT
CASSSQAGSGNTIYF
>.|.|TRBV3-1|TRBJ1-1
TGTGCCAGCACCCGTGAGTCTGAAGCTTTCTTT
CASTRESEAFF
>TRBD2|.|TRBV20-1|TRBJ2-1
TGCAGTGCCCCCACCGGACTAGCCTACAATGAGCAGTTCTTC
CSAPTGLAYNEQFF
>.|.|TRBV5-1|TRBJ2-1
TGCGCCAGCAGCTTGTCGACTAGTAGAAACCACAATGAGCAGTTCTTC
CASSLSTSRNHNEQFF
>.|.|TRBV5-1|TRBJ2-1
TGCGCCAGCAGCCCGGGGGGCGGGGGCGTAGTTGACAATGAGCAGTTCTTC
CASSPGGGGVVDNEQFF
>.|once|TRBV10-3|TRBJ1-2
TGTGCCATCAGTGAGGCGCGGCAGGGGAATGGCTACACCTTC
CAISEARQGNGYTF
>.|.|TRBV20-1|TRBJ2-1
TGCAGTGCTACTTACAATGAGCAGTTCTTC
CSATYNEQFF
>.|.|TRBV20-1|TRBJ1-6
TGCAGTGCTAGTAGTGTGGCAAATTCACCCCTCCACTTT
CSASSVANSPLHF
>TRBD2|.|TRBV20-1|TRBJ2-1
TGCAGTGCTAGAAACCCCGGGACTACTATAAACAATGAGCAGTTCTTC
CSARNPGTTINNEQFF
>TRBD1|few|TRBV6-5|TRBJ1-5
TGTGCCAGCAGAAACAGGGGAGGCAATCAGCCCCAGCATTTT
CASRNRGGNQPQHF
>.|.|TRBV6-6|TRBJ2-5
TGTGCCGGCAGTTGCTCACGGGAGCAGGAGACCCAGTACTTC
CAGSCSREQETQYF
>.|.|TRBV7-2|TRBJ1-2
TGTGCCAGCAGCCACGCCAACACTTATGGCTACACCTTC
CASSHANTYGYTF
>.|.|TRBV7-8|TRBJ2-5
TGTGCCAGCAGCTTTCCCGGGACCCTTGTATCCGGTGAGCAGTACTTC
CASSFPGTLVSGEQYF
>.|.|TRBV7-2|TRBJ2-2
TGTGCCAGCAGCCCTGACCGGGGGAACACCGGGGAGCTGTTTTTT
CASSPDRGNTGELFF
>TRBD1|few|TRBV29-1|TRBJ2-3
TGCAGCGTTGAGGGGACAGGGGGTGATACGCAGTATTTT
CSVEGTGGDTQYF
>.|.|TRBV20-1|TRBJ1-1
TGCAGTGCCTATGGTGGCAGGACCAACACTGAAGCTTTCTTT
CSAYGGRTNTEAFF
>.|.|TRBV12-3/TRBV12-4|TRBJ2-3
TGTGCCAGCAGCGTAAGGACTGGAAAAGATACGCAGTATTTT
CASSVRTGKDTQYF
>TRBD2|few|TRBV7-2|TRBJ2-7
TGTGCCAGCAGCTTACTTGGGACTAGCGGGGACGAGCAGTACTTC
CASSLLGTSGDEQYF
>.|few|TRBV20-1|TRBJ1-6
TGCAGTGCTGCCATCCGGGAATATAATTCACCCCTCCACTTT
CSAAIREYNSPLHF
>.|once|TRBV12-3/TRBV12-4|TRBJ1-4
TGTGCCAGCAGTTTCGACAGTTACAATGAAAAACTGTTTTTT
CASSFDSYNEKLFF
>.|few|TRBV4-3|TRBJ1-1
TGCGCCAGCAGCCAAGACGGCAGGTACACTGAAGCTTTCTTT
CASSQDGRYTEAFF
>.|.|TRBV4-2|TRBJ1-5
TGTGCCAGCAGCCAGGAGAGGAGGTCGGGGAATCAGCCCCAGCATTTT
CASSQERRSGNQPQHF
>.|many|TRBV20-1|TRBJ2-7
TGCAGTGCTAGACGGGACAAGACCTACGAGCAGTACTTC
CSARRDKTYEQYF
>.|.|TRBV20-1|TRBJ1-4
TGCCGCCGCCCGACAGCAACTAATGAAAAACTGTTTTTT
CRRPTATNEKLFF
>.|.|TRBV12-3/TRBV12-4|TRBJ1-4
TGTGCCAGCAGTTCATTGGCGGCAGGCACTAATGAAAAACTGTTTTTT
CASSSLAAGTNEKLFF
>.|.|TRBV7-9|TRBJ2-7
TGTGCCACCAGCATTCCCTACGAGCAGTACTTC
CATSIPYEQYF
>.|few|TRBV7-2|TRBJ2-7
TGTGCCAGCAGCTTAGGGTTGCGGGACATCTCCTACGAGCAGTACTTC
CASSLGLRDISYEQYF
>TRBD1|few|TRBV12-3/TRBV12-4|TRBJ1-1
TGTGCCAGCAGGTCGACAGGGGGCACTGAAGCTTTCTTT
CASRSTGGTEAFF
>TRBD2|.|TRBV11-2|TRBJ2-1
TGTGCCAGCAGCGAGAGACTAGCGGGAGCCTTCTCCTACAATGAGCAGTTCTTC
CASSERLAGAFSYNEQFF
>.|few|TRBV25-1|TRBJ1-1
TGTGCCAGCAGTGAGAACGGTGGGGGACATTTGAACACTGAAGCTTTCTTT
CASSENGGGHLNTEAFF
>TRBD1|few|TRBV20-1|TRBJ2-1
TGCAGTGTCGCTAGAGCCGGGACAGGGCTCGATGAGCAGTTCTTC
CSVARAGTGLDEQFF
>.|.|TRBV3-1|TRBJ2-7
TGTGTCAGCAGCCAGCTTTACGAGCAGTACTTC
CVSSQLYEQYF
>TRBD2|.|TRBV7-2|TRBJ2-3
TGTGCCAGCAGCTTATACGGACTAGCGGGTCGAATAGATACGCAGTATTTT
CASSLYGLAGRIDTQYF
>TRBD1|.|TRBV7-2|TRBJ2-7
TGTGCCAGCAGCTTAGCCGGGCGGACAGGAGTTGAGTACGAGCAGTACTTC
CASSLAGRTGVEYEQYF
>.|.|TRBV29-1|TRBJ2-2
TGCAGCGGACAGGAGGTCCCCGGGGAGCTGTTTTTT
CSGQEVPGELFF
>.|few|TRBV5-5|TRBJ2-5
TGTGCCAGCAGCACGGGACCCGAAGAGACCCAGTACTTC
CASSTGPEETQYF
>.|many|TRBV7-2|TRBJ2-3
TGTGCCAGCAGCTTAGACGGAGATACGCAGTATTTT
CASSLDGDTQYF
>.|.|TRBV29-1|TRBJ2-3
TGCAGCGTTGTTTGGGGGGCCAAGAGCACAGATACGCAGTATTTT
CSVVWGAKSTDTQYF
>TRBD2|.|TRBV5-1|TRBJ2-7
TGCGCCAGCAGCAGCTTGGGCCTAGCGGAACCCTACGAGCAGTACTTC
CASSSLGLAEPYEQYF
>.|.|TRBV5-1|TRBJ2-1
TGCGCCAGCAGCTTGGTGACCGGTCCCCACAATGAGCAGTTCTTC
CASSLVTGPHNEQFF
>TRBD2|many|TRBV28|TRBJ2-7
TGTGCCAGCAGTTTTCGGGGACTAGCGGGGTACGAGCAGTACTTC
CASSFRGLAGYEQYF
>.|.|TRBV28|TRBJ2-1
TGTGCCAGCAGTTTTCCAGGGATCGATGAGCAGTTCTTC
CASSFPGIDEQFF
>TRBD1|.|TRBV7-2|TRBJ2-3
TGTGCCAGCAGCTTAGTTCTCGGGACAGGAGCAGATACGCAGTATTTT
CASSLVLGTGADTQYF
>.|.|TRBV12-5|TRBJ2-5
TGTGCTAGTGGTTTGCTCAACAGGGTGGGAGAGACCCAGTACTTC
CASGLLNRVGETQYF
>.|.|TRBV10-3|TRBJ1-2
TGTGCCATCAGTGTAGAGACAGGCTTTGGCTACACCTTC
CAISVETGFGYTF
>TRBD2|.|TRBV3-1|TRBJ2-7
TGTGCCAGCAGCCAACGGGAGGACGAGCAGTACTTC
CASSQREDEQYF
>.|.|TRBV6-5|TRBJ2-3
TGTGCCAGCAGCCCTGGGAACGGGCGGACAGATACGCAGTATTTT
CASSPGNGRTDTQYF
>TRBD1|.|TRBV6-4|TRBJ2-1
TGTGCCAGCAGTGAACAGGGGTTCCCCTACAATGAGCAGTTCTTC
CASSEQGFPYNEQFF
>TRBD2|once|TRBV4-1|TRBJ2-1
TGCGCCAGCAGCCAAGTCCCTCCTCTAGCGGCCCCCTACAATGAGCAGTTCTTC
CASSQVPPLAAPYNEQFF
>.|.|TRBV20-1|TRBJ2-5
TGCAGTGCTTCCGGACAGGCGGGGCAGTACTTC
CSASGQAGQYF
>TRBD2|few|TRBV12-3/TRBV12-4|TRBJ2-7
TGTGCCAGCAGTCTGGGACTAGCGCAGTACTTC
CASSLGLAQYF
>.|.|TRBV3-1|TRBJ2-7
TGTGCCAGCAGCCAAGGTGTAGGGGGTGGCGAGCAGTACTTC
CASSQGVGGGEQYF
>TRBD1|.|TRBV7-2|TRBJ2-4
TGTGCCAGCAGCCCACAGGGGCCTTCCAAAAACATTCAGTACTTC
CASSPQGPSKNIQYF
>TRBD1|few|TRBV5-1|TRBJ1-1
TGCGCCAGCAGCTCTGACCTCGACAGGGGTACTGAAGCTTTCTTT
CASSSDLDRGTEAFF
>.|.|TRBV2|TRBJ1-2
TGTGCCAGCAGTGATAGTCGATATGGCTACACCTTC
CASSDSRYGYTF